One sample yielded the 3 T cell receptor beta chains listed below, sequenced in a study of blood T cell repertoires in COVID-19. Method: immunoSEQ multiplex PCR; TCRdb's copy keeps in-frame clones and lacks some. The data show some 180,000 clones, more than 75% seen once. Sequenced material: peripheral blood. These receptors came from a man aged 50 to 59 who had recovered from COVID-19.

This chain uses TRBV5-5 with TRBJ2-7; a weak D match, TRBD2 (6 bases). Deletions cut 5 bases from V and 2 bases from J, with 14 bases between. CDR3 length: 14 residues. The germline CDR1 and CDR2 sequences are SGHKS and YYEKEE (reference sequence). CDR3 protein: CASSPWGGAYEQYF. The CDR3 nucleotides are TGTGCCAGCAGTCCCTGGGGCGGGGCCTACGAGCAGTACTTC. Variable domain in full (rest from reference TRBV5-5 and TRBJ2-7): DAGVTQSPTHLIKTRGQQVTLRCSPISGHKSVSWYQQVLGQGPQFIFQYYEKEERGRGNFPDRFSARQFPNYSSELNVNALLLGDSALYLCASSPWGGAYEQYFGPGTRLTVT.

The chain employs TRBV3-1 (or the pseudogene TRBV3-2) and TRBJ2-1; D ambiguous. The V gene's germline CDR1 is LGHDT and CDR2 YNNKEL (reference sequence). The CDR3 is 17 residues long. Trimming left V 1 base short and J 0 bases short, with 13 bases between. DNA of the CDR3: TGTGCCAGCAGCCAAGGAAGTAGCCGGAGCTCCTACAATGAGCAGTTCTTC. Protein: CASSQGSSRSSYNEQFF.

The chain links TRBV7-2 to TRBJ1-5, with D uncertain. Per the germline V gene, CDR1 is SGHTA and CDR2 is FQGNSA. CDR3 size: 14 residues. V lost 2 bases to trimming and J lost 8 bases, with 13 bases between them. The CDR3 loop is CASSLSAGSKPQHF. CDR3 DNA: TGTGCCAGCAGCTTATCGGCGGGAAGTAAGCCCCAGCATTTT.